The 25 T cell receptor beta chains below all came from one sample that was sequenced in a study of cytomegalovirus exposure and HLA in healthy donors. It was with 60 Vbeta and 13 Jbeta primers that the PCR ran. The table came from immunoSEQ multiplex PCR; TCRdb's copy has only in-frame clones and leaves some out. Counted here are some 170,000 clones, roughly four fifths occurring once; the ten biggest clones make up 0.9% to 1.1%. The specimen sequenced was PBMCs. The receptors derive from a woman aged 40 to 55 in good health and CMV-seronegative.

V gene TRBV19 combines with J gene TRBJ1-2; D is possibly TRBD1 (5 bases). This CDR3 comprises 15 residues. The germline V and J ends were trimmed by 5 bases and 5 bases, with 18 bases remaining between them. Germline loops: CDR1 LNHDA, CDR2 SQIVND (reference sequence). CDR3 region: CASSGGGFAVYGYTF. The CDR3 DNA sequence: TGTGCCAGTAGTGGGGGGGGATTTGCCGTATATGGCTACACCTTC.

The gene calls are TRBV7-9 and TRBJ2-5; possibly TRBD1 for D (6 bases). V was pared by 1 base and J by 9 bases, with 18 bases between. The CDR3 runs 15 residues. Germline V lookup: CDR1 SEHNR, CDR2 FQNEAQ (reference sequence). DNA for the CDR3: TGTGCCAGCAGCTTAGAGTACCCAGAGGGGGTGCCCCAGTACTTC. Encoded protein: CASSLEYPEGVPQYF.

J is TRBJ1-1 and V is TRBV28; D is uncertain. Trimming took off 3 bases at V and 0 bases at J, with 5 bases between the two ends. Germline lookup yields CDR1 MDHEN and CDR2 SYDVKM. The CDR3 runs 13 residues. CDR3 amino acids: CASSFSMNTEAFF. The CDR3 DNA reads TGTGCCAGCAGTTTTTCCATGAACACTGAAGCTTTCTTT.

V gene TRBV11-2 combines with J gene TRBJ1-5; possible D gene TRBD1, 5 bases. Trimming removed 0 bases at V and 7 bases at J, with 7 bases between. Per the germline V gene, CDR1 is SGHAT and CDR2 is FQNNGV. The CDR3 consists of 13 residues. CDR3 in DNA: TGTGCCAGCAGCTTAGATCGGGGGCAGCCCCAGCATTTT. This sequence encodes CASSLDRGQPQHF.

The chain uses TRBV11-1 and TRBJ1-1; possibly TRBD1 for D (6 bases). Trimming left V 5 bases short and J 4 bases short, with 11 bases between. The CDR3 runs to 13 residues. Germline V gene lookup returns CDR1 SGHAT and CDR2 FQDESV (reference sequence). The CDR3 DNA reads TGTGCCAGCAGCCCCCAGGGGAGCACTGAAGCTTTCTTT. This encodes CASSPQGSTEAFF.

The rearrangement links TRBV6-1 to TRBJ2-3; 8 bases agree with TRBD2. The V gene's germline CDR1 is MNHNS and CDR2 SASEGT. Trimming took 2 bases from V and 10 from J; bases not matched to a gene: 5. CDR3 length: 13 residues. The CDR3, as DNA: TGTGCCAGCAGTGAACAAAGCGGGAGCGCGCAGTATTTT. This encodes CASSEQSGSAQYF.

The gene calls are TRBV30 and TRBJ2-2; D may be TRBD1 (5 bases). CDR3 length equals 13 residues. Trimming left V 0 bases short and J 3 bases short, with 5 bases between. Looked up from germline, CDR1 is GTSNPN and CDR2 is SVGIG (reference sequence). CDR3 region: CAWSVQDTGELFF. The CDR3 DNA reads as TGTGCCTGGAGTGTACAGGACACCGGGGAGCTGTTTTTT.

V gene TRBV28 combines with J gene TRBJ2-7; TRBD1 might be the D (5 bases). CDR1 is MDHEN, CDR2 SYDVKM, per germline. The V and J ends lost 5 bases and 1 base respectively, with 9 bases between them. The CDR3 sequence is 13 residues long. CDR3 residues: CASSGAHSYEQYF. In DNA, the CDR3 is TGTGCCAGCAGTGGGGCGCATTCCTACGAGCAGTACTTC.

As for this clone: A junction boundary mismatches the germline segment, possibly from a read error. The J gene is TRBJ2-3, the V gene TRBV7-7; tentatively, D is TRBD2 (6 bases). The CDR3 loop spans 16 amino acids. The germline V gene encodes CDR1 SSHAT and CDR2 FNYEAQ (reference sequence). The CDR3 DNA sequence: TGTGCTAGCAGCCCTACCGGGGGTTTCACGGCAGATACGCAGTATTTT. This encodes CASSPTGGFTADTQYF.

This chain connects TRBV11-3 to TRBJ2-1; 10 bases map to TRBD1. Germline assignment: CDR1 SGHNT and CDR2 YENEEA. The CDR3 sequence is 14 residues long. V was pared by 1 base and J by 7 bases, with 1 base of the junction left unmatched. This chain's CDR3 is CASSLGTGGNEQFF. The CDR3 DNA reads TGTGCCAGCAGCTTAGGGACAGGGGGAAATGAGCAGTTCTTC.

Details on this clone: Sequence at one end of the junction differs from germline and may be a read error. The chain couples TRBV7-7 to TRBJ1-3; 9 nucleotides line up with TRBD1. Per germline, CDR1 SSHAT and CDR2 FNYEAQ (reference sequence). The CDR3 extends over 15 amino acids. The CDR3 nucleotides are TGTGCTAGCAGCACGGGGACAGGGCCTGGAAACACCATATATTTT. Translating it yields CASSTGTGPGNTIYF.

In DNA, the CDR3 is TGTGCCAGCCGGACTAGCTTAAACGGGGAGCTGTTTTTT. Its translation: CASRTSLNGELFF. The chain recombines TRBV6-6 with TRBJ2-2, with TRBD2 identical over 8 bases. There are 13 residues in the CDR3. The V gene's germline CDR1 is MNHNY and CDR2 SVGAGI (reference sequence). V trimming: 8 bases; J trimming: 7 bases; junction bases outside the gene matches: 6.

The genes are TRBV28 and TRBJ2-3; 10 bases are shared with TRBD2. CDR3 length: 16 amino acids. V gave up 6 bases and J gave up 4 bases; unmatched junction bases: 10. CDR1 MDHEN and CDR2 SYDVKM come from the germline V gene. The CDR3 DNA sequence: TGTGCCAGCAGCCCTTTTCCACTAGCGGGATCAGATACGCAGTATTTT. This encodes CASSPFPLAGSDTQYF. Based on the CDR3 plus reference TRBV28 and TRBJ2-3, the full variable domain is DVKVTQSSRYLVKRTGEKVFLECVQDMDHENMFWYRQDPGLGLRLIYFSYDVKMKEKGDIPEGYSVSREKKERFSLILESASTNQTSMYLCASSPFPLAGSDTQYFGPGTRLTVL.

CDR3 nucleotides: TGTGCCAGCAGCCCCGGGGCCTACGAGCAGTACTTC. Its translation is CASSPGAYEQYF. The V call is TRBV2, the J call TRBJ2-7; TRBD2 might be the D (5 bases). Germline V gene data show CDR1 as SNHLY and CDR2 as FYNNEI. V lost 6 bases to trimming and J lost 2 bases, with 8 bases between them. This CDR3 is built from 12 residues.

The rearrangement links TRBV9 to TRBJ1-1, with D maybe TRBD1 (5 bases). The germline V gene encodes CDR1 SGDLS and CDR2 YYNGEE. The V and J ends lost 0 bases and 2 bases respectively, with 11 bases between them. The CDR3 is made up of 15 amino acids. CDR3 loop: CASSVDLRANTEAFF. CDR3 bases: TGTGCCAGCAGCGTAGACCTCAGGGCAAACACTGAAGCTTTCTTT.

This clone was detected once. The chain joins TRBV6-5 to TRBJ1-1; TRBD1 is a possible D gene (5 bases). This CDR3 contains 11 residues. The V end was cut by 6 bases, the J end by 6 bases, with 8 bases between. The germline gives CDR1 MNHEY, CDR2 SVGAGI. The CDR3 here is CASRRGAEAFF. The DNA for the CDR3 is TGTGCCAGCAGGCGGGGGGCTGAAGCTTTCTTT.

This clone was seen many times. The V gene is TRBV21-1, the J gene TRBJ2-7; the tabulated D call, TRBD2, remains unverified against the DNA. TRBV21-1 represents a pseudogene. The CDR3 runs 16 residues. Here the CDR3 DNA reads TGTGCCAGCAGCAAACGGGGGGACTCTAGCTCCTACGAGCAGTACTTC. Residues: CASSKRGDSSSYEQYF.

This clone was detected only once. At one end the junction does not follow the germline gene, possibly because of a read error. J is TRBJ2-2 and V is TRBV7-7, with D possibly being TRBD1 (6 bases). The CDR3 sequence is 15 residues long. Germline V gives CDR1 SSHAT, CDR2 FNYEAQ (reference sequence). CDR3: CASSWSGEGTGELFF. The CDR3 coding sequence is TGTGCTAGCAGCTGGTCAGGGGAAGGCACCGGGGAGCTGTTTTTT.

The rearrangement links TRBV19 to TRBJ1-2; a weak D match, TRBD1 (5 bases). The CDR3 spans 15 residues. Germline V gives CDR1 LNHDA, CDR2 SQIVND (reference sequence). V lost 5 bases, J lost 4 bases, and 17 bases lay in between. CDR3 sequence (DNA): TGTGCCAGTAGTTTGCCGGGACTGGGGGGCTATGGCTACACCTTC. Its translation is CASSLPGLGGYGYTF.

This clone was seen once. The V gene is TRBV28, the J gene TRBJ1-5; TRBD1 agrees at 7 bases. The germline V gene encodes CDR1 MDHEN and CDR2 SYDVKM. Trimming took 7 bases from V and 5 from J; bases not matched to a gene: 14. CDR3 length: 16 residues. This CDR3 is CASIPGGSPPDQPQHF. DNA for the CDR3: TGTGCCAGCATTCCAGGGGGATCCCCGCCGGATCAGCCCCAGCATTTT.

The chain is built from TRBV9 and TRBJ2-7; D might be TRBD1 (5 bases). This CDR3 is 13 amino acids long. Trimming pared 1 base from V and 5 bases from J, leaving 10 bases between. Germline CDR1 is SGDLS and CDR2 is YYNGEE. The DNA for the CDR3 is TGTGCCAGCAGCGTACAGGGTGAGGACGAGCAGTACTTC. It codes for CASSVQGEDEQYF.

The chain joins TRBV10-3 to TRBJ2-2; the match to TRBD1 covers 9 bases. The V segment lost 2 bases and the J segment 2 bases; nucleotides outside the gene matches: 9. The CDR3 has 18 amino acids. Germline V gene data show CDR1 as ENHRY and CDR2 as SYGVKD. The CDR3 DNA sequence: TGTGCCATCAGTGAGGGCCTATTGGGACAGGGTAACACCGGGGAGCTGTTTTTT. Translating gives CAISEGLLGQGNTGELFF.

The chain employs TRBV7-9 and TRBJ2-7, with 9 nucleotides matching TRBD1. The V segment lost 5 bases and the J segment 5 bases; nucleotides outside the gene matches: 7. The CDR3 contains 14 residues. The V gene's germline CDR1 is SEHNR and CDR2 FQNEAQ (reference sequence). CDR3: CASSAWTGDDEQYF. The CDR3 region has the DNA TGTGCCAGCAGCGCCTGGACAGGGGATGACGAGCAGTACTTC. The variable domain in full, completed from reference TRBV7-9 and TRBJ2-7, reads DTGVSQNPRHKITKRGQNVTFRCDPISEHNRLYWYRQTLGQGPEFLTYFQNEAQLEKSRLLSDRFSAERPKGSFSTLEIQRTEQGDSAMYLCASSAWTGDDEQYFGPGTRLTVT.

This clone appeared a few times. V usage is TRBV5-1 and J usage is TRBJ2-1; 9 bases agree with TRBD2. This CDR3 contains 13 residues. CDR1 and CDR2 from the germline V gene are SGHRS and YFSETQ. Losses at the gene ends were 4 bases for V and 10 bases for J; bases not matched to a gene: 6. The CDR3 is CASSTPSGNEQFF. The CDR3 DNA reads as TGCGCCAGCAGCACCCCTAGCGGGAACGAGCAGTTCTTC.

This chain uses TRBV5-1 with TRBJ1-1; TRBD1 is a possible D gene (5 bases). CDR1 and CDR2 from the germline V gene are SGHRS and YFSETQ. The CDR3 totals 14 residues. Trimming shortened V by 4 bases and J by 1 base, and 11 bases separated the two germline ends. The CDR3 loop is CASSGDFQNTEAFF. The CDR3 DNA reads as TGCGCCAGCAGCGGGGACTTTCAGAACACTGAAGCTTTCTTT.